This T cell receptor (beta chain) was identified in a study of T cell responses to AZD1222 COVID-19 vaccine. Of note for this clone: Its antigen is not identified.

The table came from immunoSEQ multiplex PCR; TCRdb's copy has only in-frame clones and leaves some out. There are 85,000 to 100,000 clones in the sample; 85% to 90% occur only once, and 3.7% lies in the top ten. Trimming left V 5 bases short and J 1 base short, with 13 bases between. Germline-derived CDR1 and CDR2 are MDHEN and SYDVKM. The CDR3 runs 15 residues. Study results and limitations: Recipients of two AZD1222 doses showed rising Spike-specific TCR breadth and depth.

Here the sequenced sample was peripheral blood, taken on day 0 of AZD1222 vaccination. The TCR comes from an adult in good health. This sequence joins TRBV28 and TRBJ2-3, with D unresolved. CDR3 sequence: CASSPIPGGTDTQYF. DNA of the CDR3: TGTGCCAGCAGTCCGATCCCTGGAGGCACAGATACGCAGTATTTT. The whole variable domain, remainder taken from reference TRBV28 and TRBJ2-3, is DVKVTQSSRYLVKRTGEKVFLECVQDMDHENMFWYRQDPGLGLRLIYFSYDVKMKEKGDIPEGYSVSREKKERFSLILESASTNQTSMYLCASSPIPGGTDTQYFGPGTRLTVL.